Listed here is a single T cell receptor (beta chain). The target antigen is unknown. Trimming shortened V by 1 base and J by 7 bases, and 11 bases separated the two germline ends. In germline, CDR1 is SGHTA, CDR2 FQGNSA. The length of the CDR3 is 14 residues. This specimen belongs to a study of CD8 T cells in Susac syndrome. Study in general: Patients with Susac syndrome were therapy-naive, treated with corticosteroids, or treated with intravenous immunoglobulin alone when blood was collected.

Study results and limitations: It was acknowledged by the study that relatively few individuals were included in its TCR sequencing and HLA analysis.

With random hexamers, 0.5 to 1 ug RNA was reverse transcribed. TCRdb passed the immunoSEQ multiplex PCR reads through MiXCR, listing each CDR3 protein once. This table has about 140,000 distinct CDR3 sequences, 95% appearing once. The chain combines TRBV7-2 with TRBJ1-5, with TRBD1 as a possible D gene (5 bases). Sequenced: CD4+ T cells from PBMCs. The receptor was derived from a human donor with Susac syndrome. The CDR3 nucleotides read TGTGCCAGCAGCTTAGGTGACAGCGCCCAGCCCCAGCATTTT. Its translation is CASSLGDSAQPQHF.